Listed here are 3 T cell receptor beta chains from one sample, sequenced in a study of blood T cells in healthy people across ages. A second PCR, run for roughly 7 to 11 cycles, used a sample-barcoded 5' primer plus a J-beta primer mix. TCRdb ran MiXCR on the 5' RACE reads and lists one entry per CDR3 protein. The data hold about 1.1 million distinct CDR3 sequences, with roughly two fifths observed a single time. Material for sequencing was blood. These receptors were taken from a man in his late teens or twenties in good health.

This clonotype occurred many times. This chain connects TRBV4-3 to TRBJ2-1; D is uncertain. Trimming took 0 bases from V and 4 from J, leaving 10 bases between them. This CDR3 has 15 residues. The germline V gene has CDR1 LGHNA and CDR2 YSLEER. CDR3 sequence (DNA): TGCGCCAGCAGCCAAGAGGTCAGCAGGTACAATGAGCAGTTCTTC. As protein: CASSQEVSRYNEQFF.

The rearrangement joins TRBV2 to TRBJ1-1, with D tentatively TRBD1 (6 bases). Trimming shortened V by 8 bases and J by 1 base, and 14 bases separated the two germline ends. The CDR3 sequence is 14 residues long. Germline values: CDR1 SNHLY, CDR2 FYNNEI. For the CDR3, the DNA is TGTGCCAGCGGGGCGACAGGTGGGAACACTGAAGCTTTCTTT. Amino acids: CASGATGGNTEAFF.

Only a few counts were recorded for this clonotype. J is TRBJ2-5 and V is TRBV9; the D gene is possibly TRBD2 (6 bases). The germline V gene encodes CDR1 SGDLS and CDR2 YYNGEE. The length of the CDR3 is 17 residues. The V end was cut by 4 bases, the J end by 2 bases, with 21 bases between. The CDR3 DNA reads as TGTGCCAGCAGCCCAGCCAACAGATTACGGGGGCAAGAGACCCAGTACTTC. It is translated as CASSPANRLRGQETQYF.